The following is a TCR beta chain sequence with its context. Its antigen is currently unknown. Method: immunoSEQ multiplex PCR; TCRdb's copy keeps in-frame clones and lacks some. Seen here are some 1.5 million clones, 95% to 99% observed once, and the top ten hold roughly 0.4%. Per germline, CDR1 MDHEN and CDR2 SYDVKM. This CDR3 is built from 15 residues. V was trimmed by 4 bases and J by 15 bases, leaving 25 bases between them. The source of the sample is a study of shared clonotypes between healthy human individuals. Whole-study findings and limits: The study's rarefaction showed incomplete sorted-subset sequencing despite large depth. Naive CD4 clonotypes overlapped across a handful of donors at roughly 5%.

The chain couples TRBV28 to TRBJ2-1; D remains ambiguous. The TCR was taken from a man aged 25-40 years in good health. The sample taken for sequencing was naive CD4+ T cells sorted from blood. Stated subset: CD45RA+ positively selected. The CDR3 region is CASSYTHGKQPDPFF. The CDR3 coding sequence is TGTGCCAGCAGTTACACCCACGGAAAGCAACCCGACCCGTTCTTC.